The T cell receptor (beta chain) described here comes from a study of blood T cell repertoires in COVID-19. The wider study: The origin of the acute and convalescent COVID-19 samples was the United States, Italy and Spain.

Profiled with immunoSEQ multiplex PCR; TCRdb holds only in-frame clones, not every one. The repertoire includes 55,000 or so clones, roughly 86% of them detected once, and 3% to 4% sits in the top ten. During active infection, Seattle patients enrolled and were then monitored through disease. Between the trimmed V and J ends, which lost 5 bases and 3 bases, there was a span of 11 bases. CDR1 MGHRA and CDR2 YSYEKL come from the germline V gene. The CDR3 consists of 13 residues. The clonotype originates from a man in his forties or fifties with COVID-19, enrolled during active disease. The V and J genes are TRBV4-1 and TRBJ2-7, with a weak D call TRBD2 (6 bases). The source material was peripheral blood. The CDR3 bases are TGCGCCAGCAGCAAGGGACTGTACTACGAGCAGTACTTC. This translates into CASSKGLYYEQYF.